Listed here is a single T cell receptor beta chain. Its target is unknown. The germline V and J ends were trimmed by 1 base and 2 bases, with 9 bases remaining between them. From germline, CDR1 is LNHNV and CDR2 YYDKDF (reference sequence). The CDR3 has 16 residues. The data were taken from a study of identifying expanded T cells in peripheral blood. Healthy donors had no documented immune events, such as infections, while sampled. Regarding the study as a whole: Technical replicates showed around 1.2 changed clones; two weeks around 15; four weeks 19. Variance in clone template counts between approximately 2-week samples significantly increased with total template count across all healthy donors.

The table came from immunoSEQ multiplex PCR; TCRdb's copy has only in-frame clones and leaves some out. In the table there are approximately 120,000 clones, 88% of which are singletons. This sequence originates from a person aged 18-70 years in good health. This chain uses TRBV15 with TRBJ2-6; unclear D gene. Sequencing was carried out using blood. This chain's CDR3 is CATSRGLGTGANVLTF. For the CDR3, the DNA is TGTGCCACCAGCAGAGGTTTAGGGACTGGGGCCAACGTCCTGACTTTC.